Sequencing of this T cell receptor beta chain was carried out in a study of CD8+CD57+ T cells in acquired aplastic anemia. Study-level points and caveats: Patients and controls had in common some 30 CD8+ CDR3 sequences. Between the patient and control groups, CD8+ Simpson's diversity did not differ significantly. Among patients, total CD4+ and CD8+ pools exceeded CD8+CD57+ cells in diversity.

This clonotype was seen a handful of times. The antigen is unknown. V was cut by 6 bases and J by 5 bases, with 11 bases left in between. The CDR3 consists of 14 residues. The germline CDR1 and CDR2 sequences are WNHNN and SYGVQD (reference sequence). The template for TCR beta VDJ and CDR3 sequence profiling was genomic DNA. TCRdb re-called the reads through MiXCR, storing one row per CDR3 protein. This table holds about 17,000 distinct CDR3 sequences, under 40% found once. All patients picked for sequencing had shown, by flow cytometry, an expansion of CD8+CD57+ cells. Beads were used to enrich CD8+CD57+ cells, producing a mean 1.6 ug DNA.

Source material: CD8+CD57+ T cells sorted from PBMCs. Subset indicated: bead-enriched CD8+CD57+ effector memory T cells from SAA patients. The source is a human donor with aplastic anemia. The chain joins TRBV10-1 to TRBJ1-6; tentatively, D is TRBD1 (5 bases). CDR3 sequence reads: CASSVGGNNSPLHF. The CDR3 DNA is TGCGCCAGCAGCGTTGGGGGAAATAATTCACCCCTCCACTTT.